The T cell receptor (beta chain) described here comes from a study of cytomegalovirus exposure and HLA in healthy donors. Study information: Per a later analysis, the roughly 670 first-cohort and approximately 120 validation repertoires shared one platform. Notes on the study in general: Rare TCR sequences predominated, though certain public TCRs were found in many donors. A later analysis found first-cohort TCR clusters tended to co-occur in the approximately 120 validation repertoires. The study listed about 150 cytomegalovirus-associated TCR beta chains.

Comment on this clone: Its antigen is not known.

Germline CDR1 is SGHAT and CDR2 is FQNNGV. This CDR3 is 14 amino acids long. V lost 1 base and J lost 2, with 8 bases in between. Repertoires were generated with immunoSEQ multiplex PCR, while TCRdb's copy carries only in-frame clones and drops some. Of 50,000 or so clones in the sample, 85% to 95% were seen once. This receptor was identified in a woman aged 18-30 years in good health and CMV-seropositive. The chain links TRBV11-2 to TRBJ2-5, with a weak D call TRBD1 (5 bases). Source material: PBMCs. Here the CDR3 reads CASSLGTPQETQYF. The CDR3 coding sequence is TGTGCCAGCAGCTTAGGGACACCACAAGAGACCCAGTACTTC.